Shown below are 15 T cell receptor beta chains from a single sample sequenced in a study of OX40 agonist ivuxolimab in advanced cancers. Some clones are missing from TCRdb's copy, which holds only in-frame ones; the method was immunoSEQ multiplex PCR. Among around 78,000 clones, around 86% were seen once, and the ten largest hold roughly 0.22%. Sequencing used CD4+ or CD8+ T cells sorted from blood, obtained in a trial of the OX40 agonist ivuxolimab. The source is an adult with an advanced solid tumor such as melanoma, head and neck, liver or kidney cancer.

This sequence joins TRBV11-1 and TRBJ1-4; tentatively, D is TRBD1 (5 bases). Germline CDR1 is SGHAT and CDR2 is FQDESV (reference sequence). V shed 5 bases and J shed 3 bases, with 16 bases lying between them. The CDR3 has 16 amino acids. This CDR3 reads CASSEKRGAANEKLFF. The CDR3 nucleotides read TGTGCCAGCAGCGAAAAGAGGGGCGCAGCTAATGAAAAACTGTTTTTT.

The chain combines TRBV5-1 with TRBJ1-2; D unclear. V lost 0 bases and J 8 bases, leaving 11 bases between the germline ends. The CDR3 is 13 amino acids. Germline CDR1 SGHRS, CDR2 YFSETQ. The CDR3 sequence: CASSLGVLGGYTF. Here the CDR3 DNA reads TGCGCCAGCAGCTTGGGGGTCCTGGGAGGCTACACCTTC.

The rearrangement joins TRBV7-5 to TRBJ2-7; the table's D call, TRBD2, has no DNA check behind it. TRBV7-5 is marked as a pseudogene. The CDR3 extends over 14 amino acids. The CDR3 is CVRSRGELDYKQYF. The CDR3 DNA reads TGTGTCAGAAGCCGGGGGGAGCTAGACTACAAGCAGTACTTC.

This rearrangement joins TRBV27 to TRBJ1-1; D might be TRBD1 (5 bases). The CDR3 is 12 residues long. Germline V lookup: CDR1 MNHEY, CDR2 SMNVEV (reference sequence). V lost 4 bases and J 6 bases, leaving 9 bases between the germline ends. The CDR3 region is CASSSQQAEAFF. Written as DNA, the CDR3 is TGTGCCAGCAGTTCGCAACAGGCTGAAGCTTTCTTT.

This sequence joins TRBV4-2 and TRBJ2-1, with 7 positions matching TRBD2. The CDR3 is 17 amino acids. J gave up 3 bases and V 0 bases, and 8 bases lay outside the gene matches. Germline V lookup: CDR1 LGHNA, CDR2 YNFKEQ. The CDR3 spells CASSQDRRENYYNEQFF. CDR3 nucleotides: TGTGCCAGCAGCCAAGATCGGCGGGAGAACTACTACAATGAGCAGTTCTTC.

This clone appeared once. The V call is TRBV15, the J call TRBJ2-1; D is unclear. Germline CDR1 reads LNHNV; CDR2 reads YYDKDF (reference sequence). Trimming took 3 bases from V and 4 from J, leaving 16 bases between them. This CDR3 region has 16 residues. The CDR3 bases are TGTGCCACCAGCAGTCGAAGTAGGCTGACATACAATGAGCAGTTCTTC. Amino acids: CATSSRSRLTYNEQFF.

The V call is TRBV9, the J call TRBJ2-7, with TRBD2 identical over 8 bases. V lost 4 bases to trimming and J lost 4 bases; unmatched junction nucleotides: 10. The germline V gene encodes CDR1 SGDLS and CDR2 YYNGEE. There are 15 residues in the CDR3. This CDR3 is CASSPELGGGYEQYF. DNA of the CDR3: TGTGCCAGCAGCCCAGAACTCGGGGGGGGTTACGAGCAGTACTTC.

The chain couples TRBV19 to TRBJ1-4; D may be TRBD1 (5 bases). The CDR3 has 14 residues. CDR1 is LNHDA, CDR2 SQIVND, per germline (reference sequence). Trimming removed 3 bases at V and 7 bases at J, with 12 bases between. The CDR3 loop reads CASSMGTGGEKLFF. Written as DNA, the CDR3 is TGTGCCAGTAGTATGGGGACCGGGGGTGAAAAACTGTTTTTT.

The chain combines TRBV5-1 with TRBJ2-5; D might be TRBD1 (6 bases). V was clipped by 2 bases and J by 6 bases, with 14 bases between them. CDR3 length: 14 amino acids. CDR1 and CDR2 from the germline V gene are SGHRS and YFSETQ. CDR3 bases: TGCGCCAGCAGCTTAGATACAGGGCTGCAGACCCAGTACTTC. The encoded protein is CASSLDTGLQTQYF.

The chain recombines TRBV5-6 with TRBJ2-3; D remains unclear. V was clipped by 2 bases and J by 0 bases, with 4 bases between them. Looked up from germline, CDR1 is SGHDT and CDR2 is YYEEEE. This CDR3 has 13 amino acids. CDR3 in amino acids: CASSLTSTDTQYF. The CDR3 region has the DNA TGTGCCAGCAGCTTAACTAGCACAGATACGCAGTATTTT.

CDR3: CASSIDYTGKTQYF. The DNA for the CDR3 is TGTGCCAGTAGTATAGATTATACGGGAAAGACCCAGTACTTC. The V and J genes are TRBV19 and TRBJ2-5; tentatively, D is TRBD2 (5 bases). CDR1 is LNHDA, CDR2 SQIVND, per germline (reference sequence). V lost 0 bases and J 6 bases, leaving 11 bases between the germline ends. The CDR3 loop spans 14 amino acids.

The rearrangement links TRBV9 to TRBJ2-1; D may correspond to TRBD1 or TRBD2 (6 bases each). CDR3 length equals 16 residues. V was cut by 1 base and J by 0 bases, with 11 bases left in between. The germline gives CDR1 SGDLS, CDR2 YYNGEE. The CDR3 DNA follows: TGTGCCAGCAGCGTATGGGGGGCTTCCTCCTACAATGAGCAGTTCTTC. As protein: CASSVWGASSYNEQFF.

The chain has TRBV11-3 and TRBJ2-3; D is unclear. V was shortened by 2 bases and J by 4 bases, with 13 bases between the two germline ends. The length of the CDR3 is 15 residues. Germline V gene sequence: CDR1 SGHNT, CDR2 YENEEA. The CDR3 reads CASSLSPLVPDTQYF. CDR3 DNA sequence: TGTGCCAGCAGCTTAAGTCCGCTAGTCCCAGATACGCAGTATTTT.

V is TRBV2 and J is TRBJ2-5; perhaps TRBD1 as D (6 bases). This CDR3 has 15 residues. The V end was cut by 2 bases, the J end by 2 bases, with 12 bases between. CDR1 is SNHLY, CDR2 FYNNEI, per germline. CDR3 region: CASSEHRTDQETQYF. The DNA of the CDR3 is TGTGCCAGCAGTGAACACCGGACAGATCAAGAGACCCAGTACTTC. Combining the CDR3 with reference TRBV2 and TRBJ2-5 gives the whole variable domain EPEVTQTPSHQVTQMGQEVILRCVPISNHLYFYWYRQILGQKVEFLVSFYNNEISEKSEIFDDQFSVERPDGSNFTLKIRSTKLEDSAMYFCASSEHRTDQETQYFGPGTRLLVL.

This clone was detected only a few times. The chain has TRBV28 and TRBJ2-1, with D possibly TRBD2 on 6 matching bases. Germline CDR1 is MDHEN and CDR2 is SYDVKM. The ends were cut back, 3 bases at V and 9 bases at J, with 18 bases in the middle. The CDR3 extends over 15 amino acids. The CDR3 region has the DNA TGTGCCAGCAGTTTTTTGCCAGGGCGGGGTGGTGAGCAGTTCTTC. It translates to CASSFLPGRGGEQFF. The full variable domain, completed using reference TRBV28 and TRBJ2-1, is DVKVTQSSRYLVKRTGEKVFLECVQDMDHENMFWYRQDPGLGLRLIYFSYDVKMKEKGDIPEGYSVSREKKERFSLILESASTNQTSMYLCASSFLPGRGGEQFFGPGTRLTVL.